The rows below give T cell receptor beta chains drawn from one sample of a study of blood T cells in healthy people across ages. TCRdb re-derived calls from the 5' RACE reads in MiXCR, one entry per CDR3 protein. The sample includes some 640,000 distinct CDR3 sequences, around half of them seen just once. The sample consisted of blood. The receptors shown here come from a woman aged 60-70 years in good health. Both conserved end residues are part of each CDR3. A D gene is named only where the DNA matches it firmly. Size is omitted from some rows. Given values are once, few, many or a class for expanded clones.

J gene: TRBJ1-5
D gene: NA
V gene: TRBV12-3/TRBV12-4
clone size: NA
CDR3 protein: CASSLNWPQHF
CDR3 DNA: TGTGCCAGCAGCCTAAATTGGCCCCAGCATTTT

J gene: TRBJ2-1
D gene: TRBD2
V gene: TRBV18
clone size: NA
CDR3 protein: CASSPPGLAGDNEQFF
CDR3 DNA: TGTGCCAGCTCACCACCGGGACTAGCGGGAGATAATGAGCAGTTCTTC

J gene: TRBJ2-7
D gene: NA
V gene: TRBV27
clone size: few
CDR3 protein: CASSLWWGYEQYF
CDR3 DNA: TGTGCCAGCAGTTTATGGTGGGGTTACGAGCAGTACTTC

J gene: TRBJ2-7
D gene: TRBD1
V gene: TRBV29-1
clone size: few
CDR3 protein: CSVRDRGSRQYF
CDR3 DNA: TGCAGCGTTCGGGACAGGGGGTCTCGGCAGTACTTC

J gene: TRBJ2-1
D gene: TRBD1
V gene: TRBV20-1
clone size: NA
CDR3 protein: CSAREPRDREETQFF
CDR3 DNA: TGCAGTGCTAGAGAACCCCGGGACAGGGAAGAGACCCAGTTCTTC

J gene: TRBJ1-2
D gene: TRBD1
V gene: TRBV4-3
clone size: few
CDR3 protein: CASSQAGTGRHGYTF
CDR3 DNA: TGCGCCAGCAGCCAAGCCGGGACAGGGAGGCATGGCTACACCTTC

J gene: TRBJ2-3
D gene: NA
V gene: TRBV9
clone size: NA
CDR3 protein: CASSVGRGKDTQYF
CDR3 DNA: TGTGCCAGCAGCGTAGGACGGGGAAAAGATACGCAGTATTTT

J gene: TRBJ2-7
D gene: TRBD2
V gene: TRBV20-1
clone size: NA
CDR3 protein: CSARNSGSREQYF
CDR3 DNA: TGCAGTGCTAGAAATAGCGGGAGTCGGGAGCAGTACTTC

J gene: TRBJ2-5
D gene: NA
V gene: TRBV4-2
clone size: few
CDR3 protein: CASSQTIQETQYF
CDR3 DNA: TGTGCCAGCAGCCAAACGATCCAAGAGACCCAGTACTTC

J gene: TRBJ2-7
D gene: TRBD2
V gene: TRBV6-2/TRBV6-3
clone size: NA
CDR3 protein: CASSHGREDVEQYF
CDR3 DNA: TGTGCCAGCAGCCACGGGCGGGAGGACGTCGAGCAGTACTTC

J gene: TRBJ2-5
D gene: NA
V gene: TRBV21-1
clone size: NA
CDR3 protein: CASSKDSRYF
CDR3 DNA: TGTGCCAGCAGCAAAGATTCCCGGTACTTC

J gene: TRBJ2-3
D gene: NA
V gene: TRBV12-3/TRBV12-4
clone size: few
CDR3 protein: CASSYNQGDTQYF
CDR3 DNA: TGTGCCAGCAGCTATAACCAGGGGGATACGCAGTATTTT

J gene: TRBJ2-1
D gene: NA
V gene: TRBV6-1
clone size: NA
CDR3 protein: CASSEGLAAYNEQFF
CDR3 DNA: TGTGCCAGCAGTGAAGGGCTAGCAGCCTACAATGAGCAGTTCTTC

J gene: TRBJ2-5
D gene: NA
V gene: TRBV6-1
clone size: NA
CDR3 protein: CASSDGSWPRQETQYF
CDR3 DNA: TGTGCCAGCAGTGATGGCTCCTGGCCCCGTCAAGAGACCCAGTACTTC

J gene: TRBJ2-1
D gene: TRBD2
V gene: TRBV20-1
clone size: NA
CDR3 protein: CSAEGLAGGSSCNEQFF
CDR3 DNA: TGCAGTGCCGAGGGACTAGCGGGAGGGAGCTCCTGCAATGAGCAGTTCTTC

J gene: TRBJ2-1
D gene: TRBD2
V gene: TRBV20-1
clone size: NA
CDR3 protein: CSVGLAGATAYNEQFF
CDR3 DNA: TGCAGTGTTGGGCTAGCGGGGGCCACCGCCTACAATGAGCAGTTCTTC

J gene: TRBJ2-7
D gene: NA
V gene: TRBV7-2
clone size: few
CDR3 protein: CASSLTQRSSYEQYF
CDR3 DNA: TGTGCCAGCAGCTTAACCCAGAGAAGCTCCTACGAGCAGTACTTC

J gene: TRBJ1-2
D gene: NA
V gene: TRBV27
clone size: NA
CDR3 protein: CASSSPRQRVYGYTF
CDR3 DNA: TGTGCCAGCAGTTCCCCACGACAGCGTGTCTATGGCTACACCTTC

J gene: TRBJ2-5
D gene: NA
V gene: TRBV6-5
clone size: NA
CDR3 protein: CASSSGRRQETQYF
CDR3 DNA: TGTGCCAGCAGTTCCGGACGGCGACAAGAGACCCAGTACTTC

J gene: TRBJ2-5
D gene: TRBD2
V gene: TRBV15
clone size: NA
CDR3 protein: CATSRDKGLAEETQYF
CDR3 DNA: TGTGCCACCAGCAGAGACAAGGGACTAGCGGAAGAGACCCAGTACTTC

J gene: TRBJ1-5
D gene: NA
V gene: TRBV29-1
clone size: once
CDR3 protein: CSVRGQDQPQHF
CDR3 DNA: TGCAGCGTCAGGGGCCAGGATCAGCCCCAGCATTTT

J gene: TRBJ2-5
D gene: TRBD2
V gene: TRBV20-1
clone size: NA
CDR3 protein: CSAGSGSGETQYF
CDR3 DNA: TGCAGTGCGGGGAGCGGGAGCGGAGAGACCCAGTACTTC

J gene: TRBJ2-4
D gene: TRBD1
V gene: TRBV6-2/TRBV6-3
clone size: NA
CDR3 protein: CASRLTGGAIAKNIQYF
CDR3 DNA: TGTGCCAGCAGACTGACAGGGGGGGCGATAGCCAAAAACATTCAGTACTTC

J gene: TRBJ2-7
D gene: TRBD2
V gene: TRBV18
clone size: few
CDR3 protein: CASSPGTRTSEQYF
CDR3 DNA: TGTGCCAGCTCACCGGGGACTAGGACGAGCGAGCAGTACTTC

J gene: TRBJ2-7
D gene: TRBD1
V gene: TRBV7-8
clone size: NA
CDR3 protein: CASSQMGQGSYEQYF
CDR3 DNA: TGTGCCAGCAGCCAAATGGGACAGGGCTCCTACGAGCAGTACTTC

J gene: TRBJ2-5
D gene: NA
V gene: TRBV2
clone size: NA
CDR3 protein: CASSGRQQETQYF
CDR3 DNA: TGTGCCAGCAGTGGAAGACAGCAAGAGACCCAGTACTTC

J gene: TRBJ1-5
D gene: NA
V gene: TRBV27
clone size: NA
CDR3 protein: CASSRSGGSNQPQHF
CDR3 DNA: TGTGCCAGCAGCCGCTCCGGGGGGAGCAATCAGCCCCAGCATTTT

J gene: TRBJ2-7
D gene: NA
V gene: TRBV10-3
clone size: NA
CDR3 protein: CAISEGQNYEQYF
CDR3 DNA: TGTGCCATCAGTGAAGGACAGAATTACGAGCAGTACTTC

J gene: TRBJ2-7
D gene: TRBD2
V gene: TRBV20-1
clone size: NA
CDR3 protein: CSTRSIAGEYEQYF
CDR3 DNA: TGCAGTACGAGGTCCATAGCGGGAGAGTACGAGCAGTACTTC

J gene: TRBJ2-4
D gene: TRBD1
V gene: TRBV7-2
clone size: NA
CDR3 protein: CAGSDRGKNIQYF
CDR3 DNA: TGTGCCGGCAGCGACAGGGGCAAAAACATTCAGTACTTC

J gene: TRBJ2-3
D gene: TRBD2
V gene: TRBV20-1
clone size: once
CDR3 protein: CSAPTGGPTDTQYF
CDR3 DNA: TGCAGTGCCCCCACGGGGGGGCCCACAGATACGCAGTATTTT

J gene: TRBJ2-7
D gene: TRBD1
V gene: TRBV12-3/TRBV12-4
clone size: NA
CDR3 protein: CASRMTGGNYEQYF
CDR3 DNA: TGTGCCAGCAGAATGACAGGGGGCAACTACGAGCAGTACTTC

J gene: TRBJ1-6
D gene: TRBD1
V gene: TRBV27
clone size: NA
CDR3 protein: CASSSRTGGNSPLHF
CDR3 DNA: TGTGCCAGCAGTTCCAGGACAGGGGGAAATTCACCCCTCCACTTT

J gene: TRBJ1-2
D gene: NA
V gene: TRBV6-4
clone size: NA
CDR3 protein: CASSDSGGRDYGYTF
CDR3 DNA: TGTGCCAGCAGTGACTCTGGGGGGCGCGACTATGGCTACACCTTC

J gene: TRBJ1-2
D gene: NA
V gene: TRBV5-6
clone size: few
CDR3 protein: CASSFKGYGYTF
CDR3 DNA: TGTGCCAGCAGCTTTAAGGGTTATGGCTACACCTTC

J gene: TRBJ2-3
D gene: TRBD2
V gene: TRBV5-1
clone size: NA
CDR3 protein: CASSLAVAGGTDTQYF
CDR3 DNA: TGCGCCAGCAGCTTGGCCGTGGCGGGAGGGACAGATACGCAGTATTTT

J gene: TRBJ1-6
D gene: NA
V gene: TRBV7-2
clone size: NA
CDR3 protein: CASSLAPGAGGSGSPLHF
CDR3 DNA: TGTGCCAGCAGCTTAGCCCCCGGGGCGGGGGGTAGTGGTTCACCCCTCCACTTT

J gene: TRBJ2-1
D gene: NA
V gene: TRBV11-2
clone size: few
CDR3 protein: CASSLGRAPYNEQFF
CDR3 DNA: TGTGCCAGCAGCTTAGGCCGAGCTCCTTACAATGAGCAGTTCTTC

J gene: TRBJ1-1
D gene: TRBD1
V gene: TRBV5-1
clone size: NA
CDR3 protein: CASSGQGGDTEAFF
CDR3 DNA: TGCGCCAGCAGCGGACAGGGGGGAGACACTGAAGCTTTCTTT

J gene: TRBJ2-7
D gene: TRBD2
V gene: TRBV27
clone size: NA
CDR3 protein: CASRPSGGPYEQYF
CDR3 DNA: TGTGCCAGCCGACCCTCGGGAGGGCCCTACGAGCAGTACTTC

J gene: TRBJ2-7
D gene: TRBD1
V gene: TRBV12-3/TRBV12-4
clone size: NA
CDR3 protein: CASIGTGSYEQYF
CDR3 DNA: TGTGCCAGCATCGGGACAGGGTCCTACGAGCAGTACTTC

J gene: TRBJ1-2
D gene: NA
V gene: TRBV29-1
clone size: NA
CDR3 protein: CSVEGIDGYTF
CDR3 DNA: TGCAGCGTTGAAGGAATTGATGGCTACACCTTC

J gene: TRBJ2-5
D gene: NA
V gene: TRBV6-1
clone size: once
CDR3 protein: CASSATGSEGETQYF
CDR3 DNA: TGTGCCAGCAGTGCCACGGGCTCAGAGGGGGAGACCCAGTACTTC

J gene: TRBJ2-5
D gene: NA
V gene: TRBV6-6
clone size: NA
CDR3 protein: CASGPDLAQYF
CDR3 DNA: TGTGCCAGCGGTCCGGATTTGGCCCAGTACTTC

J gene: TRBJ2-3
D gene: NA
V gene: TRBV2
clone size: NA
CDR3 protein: CASSEVRTSQSSTDTQYF
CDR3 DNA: TGTGCCAGCAGTGAAGTTCGGACTTCCCAATCAAGCACAGATACGCAGTATTTT

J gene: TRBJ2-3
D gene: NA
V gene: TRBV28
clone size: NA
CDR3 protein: CASSPPGTNADTQYF
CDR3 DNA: TGTGCCAGCAGTCCCCCAGGGACCAACGCAGATACGCAGTATTTT